Reported below is one TCR beta chain. Its matching antigen is unknown. The PCR was carried out with 60 Vbeta primers and 13 Jbeta primers. The table came from immunoSEQ multiplex PCR; TCRdb's copy has only in-frame clones and leaves some out. The data show 140,000 to 150,000 clones, 60% to 75% seen once. This sample was taken from a study of cytomegalovirus exposure and HLA in healthy donors. Study outcomes and limitations: There were some public TCRs occurring in many donors, but most TCR sequences were rare. About 87% or about 30% of the time was how often most TCR beta V segments were productive, according to an earlier analysis.

The receptor's source is a man younger than 45 in good health and CMV-seronegative. Sequencing used PBMCs.

CDR3 DNA: TGTGCCAGCAGCTACAAAACCGAGAGGGCAGATACGCAGTATTTT. This sequence encodes CASSYKTERADTQYF. The chain recombines TRBV7-8 with TRBJ2-3, with D tentatively TRBD2 (5 bases). CDR3 length equals 15 residues. Trimming shortened V by 4 bases and J by 4 bases, and 15 bases separated the two germline ends. Germline V CDR1 and CDR2: SGHVS, FQNEAQ. The full variable domain, in which reference TRBV7-8 and TRBJ2-3 provide the parts outside the CDR3, is GAGVSQSPRYKVAKRGQDVALRCDPISGHVSLFWYQQALGQGPEFLTYFQNEAQLDKSGLPSDRFFAERPEGSVSTLKIQRTQQEDSAVYLCASSYKTERADTQYFGPGTRLTVL.